What follows are 32 T cell receptor beta chains derived from one specimen sequenced in a study of T cell repertoires in cytomegalovirus infection. MiXCR was run by TCRdb on the reads, yielding one entry per CDR3 protein. The sample shows 86,000 or so distinct CDR3 sequences, 24% of them seen only once. These receptors have no known antigen. Source: CD8+ T cells from cultured PBMCs, taken from culture after CMV antigen stimulation. These receptors originate from a human donor in good health (CMV status not recorded). Some clones in this sample may be carry-over from other donors' samples.

This clonotype was seen many times. The V call is TRBV29-1, the J call TRBJ1-1, with a possible D match to TRBD1 (6 bases). Per the germline V gene, CDR1 is SQVTM and CDR2 is ANQGSEA. This CDR3 contains 12 residues. V was pared by 7 bases and J by 6 bases, with 15 bases between. This chain's CDR3 is CSAGQPTAEAFF. CDR3 bases: TGCAGCGCTGGACAGCCTACGGCTGAAGCTTTCTTT.

Worth noting for this clonotype: One end of the junction fails to match germline, which may point to a read error. The V gene is TRBV12-3 or TRBV12-4, the J gene TRBJ1-6, with D perhaps matching TRBD1 (5 bases). This CDR3 region has 12 residues. CDR3 loop: CVSSLLGDSLHF. The CDR3 nucleotides are TGTGTCAGCAGCTTATTAGGGGATTCCCTCCACTTT.

The chain carries TRBV19 and TRBJ1-2, with TRBD1 identical over 7 bases. J lost 2 bases, V lost 5 bases, and 8 bases had no gene match. The CDR3 length is 15 residues. Per the germline V gene, CDR1 is LNHDA and CDR2 is SQIVND (reference sequence). CDR3 nucleotides: TGTGCCAGTAGTCTCCCGGACAGGCCCAACTATGGCTACACCTTC. Amino acids: CASSLPDRPNYGYTF.

CDR3 DNA sequence: TGCGCCAGCAGCCAAGATTCGGGGGCCAGCTCCTACGAGCAGTACTTC. It translates to CASSQDSGASSYEQYF. V gene TRBV4-3 combines with J gene TRBJ2-7; the D gene could be TRBD1 or TRBD2 (6 bases each). Per the germline V gene, CDR1 is LGHNA and CDR2 is YSLEER. Between the trimmed V and J ends, which lost 0 bases and 0 bases, there was a span of 12 bases. The CDR3 has 16 amino acids.

This clonotype has a handful of counts. The rearrangement joins TRBV4-1 to TRBJ2-7; 9 nucleotides align to TRBD2. The germline V gene encodes CDR1 MGHRA and CDR2 YSYEKL. V gave up 4 bases and J gave up 5 bases; unmatched junction bases: 12. This CDR3 contains 16 residues. The CDR3 region has the DNA TGCGCCAGCAGCCCCCAGGGCGGGAGGGCCTCAGACGAGCAGTACTTC. It yields the protein CASSPQGGRASDEQYF.

This sequence joins TRBV27 and TRBJ2-5; no reliable D call. Trimming took 6 bases from V and 2 from J, leaving 13 bases between them. The length of the CDR3 is 14 residues. Germline CDR1 reads MNHEY; CDR2 reads SMNVEV (reference sequence). CDR3 DNA: TGTGCCAGCAGCCCAAAAATCCGACAAGAGACCCAGTACTTC. Translation: CASSPKIRQETQYF.

The chain couples TRBV12-3 or TRBV12-4 to TRBJ2-7; D remains unclear. The CDR3 totals 15 residues. V was clipped by 7 bases and J by 3 bases, with 19 bases between them. CDR3 sequence (DNA): TGTGCCAGCACCGATAACAGCGTGCCCCACTACGAGCAGTACTTC. Its translation is CASTDNSVPHYEQYF.

This clonotype was counted at least ten times. V and J are TRBV7-9 and TRBJ1-5; tentatively, D is TRBD1 (6 bases). V shed 0 bases and J shed 3 bases, with 12 bases lying between them. In germline, CDR1 is SEHNR, CDR2 FQNEAQ (reference sequence). The CDR3 consists of 16 residues. The chain's CDR3 is CASSLARTVTNQPQHF. CDR3 in DNA: TGTGCCAGCAGCTTAGCGAGGACAGTCACCAATCAGCCCCAGCATTTT.

This clonotype was recorded a few times. This chain uses TRBV28 with TRBJ1-1, with D uncertain. CDR3 length equals 16 residues. CDR1 is MDHEN, CDR2 SYDVKM, per germline. Trimming removed 3 bases at V and 0 bases at J, with 14 bases between. In DNA form, the CDR3 reads TGTGCCAGCAGTTTCGTGTTACGAGGGATGAACACTGAAGCTTTCTTT. It codes for CASSFVLRGMNTEAFF.

The J gene is TRBJ2-3, the V gene TRBV27; TRBD2 aligns across 9 bases. Trimming took 2 bases from V and 5 from J; bases not matched to a gene: 5. Germline V CDR1 and CDR2: MNHEY, SMNVEV (reference sequence). The CDR3 sequence is 15 residues long. CDR3 nucleotide sequence: TGTGCCAGCAGTTTAGCGGGGGGGCCGGTAGATACGCAGTATTTT. This gives the protein CASSLAGGPVDTQYF.

The chain carries TRBV12-3 or TRBV12-4 and TRBJ2-2; TRBD2 is a possible D gene (6 bases). Trimming removed 7 bases from V and 1 base from J, with 10 bases in between. This CDR3 has 14 residues. The DNA of the CDR3 is TGTGCCAGCATTCTCGGGGGGAACACCGGGGAGCTGTTTTTT. This sequence encodes CASILGGNTGELFF.

This clonotype turned up a few times. The chain has TRBV11-2 and TRBJ2-3, with TRBD1 as a possible D gene (5 bases). Deletions cut 1 base from V and 4 bases from J, with 12 bases between. Germline V lookup: CDR1 SGHAT, CDR2 FQNNGV. The CDR3 has 15 residues. The CDR3 nucleotides are TGTGCCAGCAGCTTAGGGGGCAGAAAAGCAGATACGCAGTATTTT. Translated, it gives CASSLGGRKADTQYF.

The CDR3 DNA follows: TGTGCCATCAGGGGACAGGGAGACAATGAGCAGTTCTTC. Translation gives CAIRGQGDNEQFF. The chain couples TRBV10-3 to TRBJ2-1; 9 bases align to TRBD1. The trim removed 6 bases at V and 5 bases at J, leaving 2 bases unmatched. Germline V CDR1 and CDR2: ENHRY, SYGVKD. The CDR3 contains 13 residues.

This clonotype was detected a few times. The rearrangement joins TRBV19 to TRBJ1-5; D possibly corresponds to TRBD1 (6 bases). Looked up from germline, CDR1 is LNHDA and CDR2 is SQIVND (reference sequence). This CDR3 has 14 amino acids. V was trimmed by 5 bases and J by 3 bases, leaving 11 bases between them. The CDR3 loop is CASSPTGLNQPQHF. CDR3 coding DNA: TGTGCCAGTAGTCCGACAGGACTCAATCAGCCCCAGCATTTT.

This clonotype was seen only a few times. The rearrangement uses TRBV12-5 and TRBJ2-7; 12 bases fit TRBD1. The J segment lost 4 bases and the V segment lost 1 base, leaving 2 bases of the junction unmatched. Germline V gives CDR1 LGHNT, CDR2 FRNRAP. The CDR3 is 15 amino acids. CDR3: CASGLGGQGAYEQYF. Here the CDR3 DNA reads TGTGCTAGTGGTTTGGGGGGACAGGGGGCGTACGAGCAGTACTTC.

The chain has TRBV6-5 and TRBJ2-2; D not certain. The CDR3 spans 13 residues. The germline V gene has CDR1 MNHEY and CDR2 SVGAGI. V was clipped by 5 bases and J by 3 bases, with 7 bases between them. Here the CDR3 reads CASSTRYTGELFF. The CDR3 DNA sequence: TGTGCCAGCAGTACCAGATACACCGGGGAGCTGTTTTTT.

This clonotype was seen just once. The CDR3 protein is CASSGWTGADTQYF. The CDR3 nucleotides read TGTGCCAGCAGCGGGTGGACAGGGGCGGATACGCAGTATTTT. This chain joins TRBV9 and TRBJ2-3; 9 bases line up with TRBD1. Germline loops: CDR1 SGDLS, CDR2 YYNGEE. This CDR3 spans 14 amino acids. The V gene end was trimmed by 3 bases and the J gene end by 6 bases; junction bases not matched to a gene: 5.

This clonotype was recorded many times. This chain connects TRBV7-2 to TRBJ2-7; possible D gene TRBD1, 6 bases. Germline loops: CDR1 SGHTA, CDR2 FQGNSA. CDR3 size: 12 residues. Trimming stripped 1 base from V and 5 bases from J, with 6 bases between. The CDR3 is CASSLGQDEQYF. DNA of the CDR3: TGTGCCAGCAGCTTAGGACAGGACGAGCAGTACTTC.

V usage is TRBV5-1 and J usage is TRBJ2-1; 11 nucleotides align to TRBD2. Germline CDR1 and CDR2: SGHRS and YFSETQ. The CDR3 is 15 amino acids. J gave up 7 bases and V 0 bases, and 3 bases lay outside the gene matches. The CDR3 bases are TGCGCCAGCAGCTTGGTAGCGGGAGGGTCGAATGAGCAGTTCTTC. It codes for CASSLVAGGSNEQFF.

This clonotype was counted between two and nine times. CDR3 protein: CAIPEPGQEAFF. DNA for the CDR3: TGTGCCATCCCCGAACCGGGGCAAGAAGCTTTCTTT. This sequence joins TRBV2 and TRBJ1-1; D might be TRBD1 (5 bases). V shed 10 bases and J shed 8 bases, with 17 bases lying between them. From germline, CDR1 is SNHLY and CDR2 FYNNEI. The CDR3 is 12 amino acids.

V is TRBV9 and J is TRBJ2-7; 11 positions agree with TRBD2. Germline V gene lookup returns CDR1 SGDLS and CDR2 YYNGEE. V lost 3 bases, J lost 5 bases, and 7 bases stayed unmatched. CDR3 length: 15 amino acids. The CDR3: CASSAHGTSGDEQYF. The CDR3 DNA follows: TGTGCCAGCAGCGCCCACGGGACTAGCGGCGACGAGCAGTACTTC. Complete variable domain (other parts from reference TRBV9 and TRBJ2-7): DSGVTQTPKHLITATGQRVTLRCSPRSGDLSVYWYQQSLDQGLQFLIQYYNGEERAKGNILERFSAQQFPDLHSELNLSSLELGDSALYFCASSAHGTSGDEQYFGPGTRLTVT.

This clonotype was counted a few times. This sequence joins TRBV4-3 and TRBJ1-4; D unresolved. Germline loops: CDR1 LGHNA, CDR2 YSLEER. With 0 bases removed from V and 0 bases from J, the gap between germline ends came to 11 bases. CDR3 length: 17 residues. This CDR3 is CASSQDFQVATNEKLFF. CDR3 in DNA: TGCGCCAGCAGCCAAGACTTCCAAGTTGCAACTAATGAAAAACTGTTTTTT.

This clonotype has just a few counts. One end of the junction does not line up with germline, which may come from a read error. The chain combines TRBV7-7 with TRBJ2-2; D is undetermined. CDR3 length: 13 amino acids. Germline loops: CDR1 SSHAT, CDR2 FNYEAQ (reference sequence). CDR3 in amino acids: CASSTLGTGELFF. CDR3 DNA sequence: TGTGCTAGCAGCACGTTAGGCACCGGGGAGCTGTTTTTT.

This clonotype was counted a few times. The chain links TRBV7-9 to TRBJ1-2; possible D gene TRBD1, 6 bases. V was clipped by 2 bases and J by 10 bases, with 26 bases between them. From germline, CDR1 is SEHNR and CDR2 FQNEAQ (reference sequence). This CDR3 has 17 residues. The CDR3 reads CASSLYGGHLLDGDYTF. The CDR3 coding sequence is TGTGCCAGCAGCTTATATGGGGGACACCTACTCGACGGGGACTACACCTTC.

This clonotype was recorded at least ten times. J is TRBJ1-1 and V is TRBV6-1, with TRBD1 identical over 7 bases. V was clipped by 5 bases and J by 7 bases; unmatched bases: 13. The CDR3 sequence is 15 residues long. Germline V gives CDR1 MNHNS, CDR2 SASEGT. Written as DNA, the CDR3 is TGTGCCAGCAGTTATGAGACAGGGTTGAGTTTTGAAGCTTTCTTT. Translated: CASSYETGLSFEAFF.

V usage is TRBV30 and J usage is TRBJ2-1; TRBD1 agrees at 8 bases. The germline V gene has CDR1 GTSNPN and CDR2 SVGIG (reference sequence). J lost 3 bases, V lost 2 bases, and 3 bases had no gene match. The CDR3 loop spans 14 amino acids. The CDR3 loop is CAWSTDRGYNEQFF. CDR3 DNA sequence: TGTGCCTGGAGTACCGACAGGGGCTACAATGAGCAGTTCTTC.

The CDR3 DNA reads as TGTGCCACCAGCAGCCGGGACGGGGGCTACAATGAGCAGTTCTTC. It is translated as CATSSRDGGYNEQFF. The rearrangement joins TRBV15 to TRBJ2-1, with a tentative D call TRBD2 (6 bases). CDR1 and CDR2 (germline): LNHNV, YYDKDF (reference sequence). Trimming shortened V by 3 bases and J by 3 bases, and 12 bases separated the two germline ends. This CDR3 contains 15 residues.

The chain has TRBV24-1 and TRBJ1-1, with no clear D. Germline CDR1 KGHDR, CDR2 SFDVKD. The CDR3 contains 13 residues. The V and J ends lost 4 bases and 1 base respectively, with 6 bases between them. The CDR3: CATSDPRNTEAFF. The CDR3 DNA is TGTGCCACCAGTGACCCTCGGAACACTGAAGCTTTCTTT.

At least ten counts were recorded for this clonotype. The J gene is TRBJ2-2, the V gene TRBV7-8, with D possibly being TRBD1 or TRBD2 (5 bases each). The ends were cut back, 3 bases at V and 0 bases at J, with 14 bases in the middle. Germline values: CDR1 SGHVS, CDR2 FQNEAQ. The CDR3 sequence is 17 residues long. In DNA, the CDR3 is TGTGCCAGCAGCTTGGGACGTACGATCGCGAACACCGGGGAGCTGTTTTTT. Residues: CASSLGRTIANTGELFF.

The chain has TRBV27 and TRBJ2-3, with 8 positions matching TRBD2. The ends lost 5 bases at V and 1 base at J; junction bases unmatched: 8. The germline CDR1 and CDR2 sequences are MNHEY and SMNVEV (reference sequence). This CDR3 spans 16 amino acids. The DNA of the CDR3 is TGTGCCAGCAGTGCCACTAGCGGAGCCGGCACAGATACGCAGTATTTT. The encoded protein is CASSATSGAGTDTQYF.

The genes are TRBV6-2 or TRBV6-3 and TRBJ1-5, with a possible D match to TRBD1 (6 bases). V was clipped by 2 bases and J by 7 bases, with 12 bases between them. This CDR3 is built from 14 residues. CDR1 and CDR2 from the germline V gene are MNHEY and SVGEGT. The CDR3 region is CASSYGTGRQPQHF. The DNA for the CDR3 is TGTGCCAGCAGTTACGGTACAGGGCGACAGCCCCAGCATTTT.

The table lists this clonotype with many counts. The CDR3 DNA follows: TGTGCCAGCAGCTTAGAGCAGATGAACACTGAAGCTTTCTTT. Protein: CASSLEQMNTEAFF. The rearrangement joins TRBV7-8 to TRBJ1-1; D not certain. Trimming removed 1 base at V and 0 bases at J, with 6 bases between. Germline CDR1 and CDR2: SGHVS and FQNEAQ. There are 14 residues in the CDR3.